Below are 30 T cell receptor beta chains sequenced from a single sample in a study of blood T cell repertoires in COVID-19. This table comes from immunoSEQ multiplex PCR, and its TCRdb copy is limited to in-frame clones, with some not included. The table records about 310,000 clones, roughly 89% of them present only once. Sequencing input: peripheral blood. These receptors originate from a woman aged 40 to 50 with COVID-19, enrolled during active disease.

The rearrangement uses TRBV29-1 and TRBJ2-3; the D gene is possibly TRBD2 (5 bases). This CDR3 is 13 amino acids long. Germline V gene sequence: CDR1 SQVTM, CDR2 ANQGSEA. V dropped 4 bases and J dropped 2 bases, with 10 bases sitting between them. The CDR3, as DNA: TGCAGCGTTGCGGCGGGTTACACAGATACGCAGTATTTT. It codes for CSVAAGYTDTQYF.

This chain links TRBV15 with TRBJ1-5, with 9 bases that match TRBD1. Trimming took 5 bases from V and 1 from J; bases not matched to a gene: 15. CDR3 length: 19 amino acids. The V gene's germline CDR1 is LNHNV and CDR2 YYDKDF (reference sequence). The CDR3 coding sequence is TGTGCCACCAGCGGCCAGACAGGGGGGATTGGAAAAAGCAATCAGCCCCAGCATTTT. This gives the protein CATSGQTGGIGKSNQPQHF.

The chain links TRBV4-1 to TRBJ1-3; maybe TRBD1 (5 bases). CDR1 and CDR2 from the germline V gene are MGHRA and YSYEKL. The V end lost 0 bases, the J end lost 0 bases, and 9 bases lay between the germline ends. The CDR3 spans 16 residues. The CDR3: CASSQEGPASGNTIYF. As DNA, the CDR3 is TGCGCCAGCAGCCAAGAGGGGCCGGCCTCTGGAAACACCATATATTTT.

The J gene is TRBJ1-1, the V gene TRBV7-2; D is undetermined. Trimming took off 5 bases at V and 4 bases at J, with 8 bases between the two ends. Germline CDR1 SGHTA, CDR2 FQGNSA. The CDR3 extends over 12 amino acids. This CDR3 is CASSRRGTEAFF. The DNA for the CDR3 is TGTGCCAGCAGCAGAAGAGGCACTGAAGCTTTCTTT.

The DNA for the CDR3 is TGTGCCAGCAGCCTACGACAGGTGATGAACACTGAAGCTTTCTTT. Translating gives CASSLRQVMNTEAFF. This chain uses TRBV2 with TRBJ1-1, with D possibly being TRBD1 (6 bases). The germline V gene encodes CDR1 SNHLY and CDR2 FYNNEI. Trimming removed 6 bases from V and 0 bases from J, with 14 bases in between. The CDR3 totals 15 residues.

The chain is built from TRBV30 and TRBJ2-7; the match to TRBD1 covers 12 bases. Germline trimming cut 4 bases from V and 4 bases from J; bases unmatched to any gene: 11. The CDR3 length is 16 residues. Germline values: CDR1 GTSNPN, CDR2 SVGIG (reference sequence). In DNA form, the CDR3 reads TGTGCCTGGACAGGGCGAAGGGACAGGGGGCGTTACGAGCAGTACTTC. It codes for CAWTGRRDRGRYEQYF.

V usage is TRBV19 and J usage is TRBJ1-5; D gene uncertain. The CDR3 is made up of 14 amino acids. V lost 2 bases to trimming and J lost 4 bases, with 9 bases between them. Germline loops: CDR1 LNHDA, CDR2 SQIVND (reference sequence). The CDR3 protein is CASSISGRNQPQHF. The CDR3 nucleotides read TGTGCCAGTAGTATATCTGGCAGAAATCAGCCCCAGCATTTT.

This clone occurred a few times. The chain joins TRBV11-3 to TRBJ1-3; D is undetermined. Germline V gene data show CDR1 as SGHNT and CDR2 as YENEEA. The CDR3 contains 18 residues. Between the trimmed V and J ends, which lost 5 bases and 4 bases, there was a span of 24 bases. Written as DNA, the CDR3 is TGTGCCAGCAGCGGAGACGGGGTGGCGGAGCAGTCAGGAAACACCATATATTTT. It is translated as CASSGDGVAEQSGNTIYF.

The chain combines TRBV28 with TRBJ2-4; 14 nucleotides line up with TRBD2. The trim removed 2 bases at V and 0 bases at J, leaving 6 bases unmatched. Germline loops: CDR1 MDHEN, CDR2 SYDVKM. CDR3 length: 19 amino acids. The CDR3 spells CASSLPGLAGGLAKNIQYF. The CDR3 nucleotides are TGTGCCAGCAGTTTACCCGGACTAGCGGGAGGACTAGCCAAAAACATTCAGTACTTC.

V and J are TRBV7-2 and TRBJ2-3; tentative D call: TRBD1 (6 bases). Trimming took 3 bases from V and 2 from J, leaving 12 bases between them. The CDR3 spans 15 residues. Germline CDR1 and CDR2: SGHTA and FQGNSA. Here the CDR3 DNA reads TGTGCCAGCAGCTTCGGGACATGGATCACAGATACGCAGTATTTT. Protein sequence: CASSFGTWITDTQYF.

This sequence joins TRBV27 and TRBJ2-7; 7 positions match TRBD1. The V gene end was trimmed by 6 bases and the J gene end by 2 bases; junction bases not matched to a gene: 4. The CDR3 sequence is 13 residues long. Germline V lookup: CDR1 MNHEY, CDR2 SMNVEV (reference sequence). CDR3 amino acids: CASRTGPPYEQYF. The CDR3 nucleotides are TGTGCCAGCAGGACAGGGCCCCCCTACGAGCAGTACTTC.

The V gene is TRBV15, the J gene TRBJ2-7, with a tentative D call TRBD2 (5 bases). CDR1 is LNHNV and CDR2 is YYDKDF in the germline V gene (reference sequence). The CDR3 has 14 residues. The germline V and J ends were trimmed by 1 base and 3 bases, with 10 bases remaining between them. Written as DNA, the CDR3 is TGTGCCACCAGCAGAGTGAGGGTCGACTACGAGCAGTACTTC. Residues: CATSRVRVDYEQYF.

The chain uses TRBV6-5 and TRBJ2-7; D gene unclear. This CDR3 has 14 amino acids. Germline lookup yields CDR1 MNHEY and CDR2 SVGAGI. V shed 7 bases and J shed 0 bases, with 13 bases lying between them. CDR3 bases: TGTGCCAGCATCCCCGACACCTACTCCTACGAGCAGTACTTC. Translation gives CASIPDTYSYEQYF.

The chain has TRBV27 and TRBJ2-1, with 9 bases matching TRBD2. Germline trimming cut 6 bases from V and 10 bases from J; bases unmatched to any gene: 10. This CDR3 region has 14 residues. Germline V gene lookup returns CDR1 MNHEY and CDR2 SMNVEV (reference sequence). The CDR3 loop reads CASRPPGLAWEQFF. The CDR3 DNA follows: TGTGCCAGCAGACCTCCGGGACTAGCCTGGGAGCAGTTCTTC.

The rearrangement links TRBV6-1 to TRBJ2-1; D is unresolved. The CDR3 has 13 amino acids. The germline V gene has CDR1 MNHNS and CDR2 SASEGT. V was pared by 0 bases and J by 7 bases, with 7 bases between. CDR3: CASSEARWNEQFF. The CDR3 coding sequence is TGTGCCAGCAGTGAAGCGCGATGGAATGAGCAGTTCTTC.

Only one count was recorded for this clone. V gene TRBV30 combines with J gene TRBJ1-1; D ambiguous. The CDR3 sequence is 13 residues long. Trimming took off 3 bases at V and 2 bases at J, with 10 bases between the two ends. Germline lookup yields CDR1 GTSNPN and CDR2 SVGIG (reference sequence). The CDR3, as DNA: TGTGCCTGGAGCATGGAGGCTAACACTGAAGCTTTCTTT. Translated, it gives CAWSMEANTEAFF.

This chain joins TRBV28 and TRBJ1-5, with D perhaps matching TRBD1 (5 bases). Germline CDR1 reads MDHEN; CDR2 reads SYDVKM. The CDR3 is 14 residues long. Trimming took 7 bases from V and 2 from J, leaving 12 bases between them. Here the CDR3 DNA reads TGTGCCAGCACCAGGGTTAATGGCAATCAGCCCCAGCATTTT. This translates into CASTRVNGNQPQHF.

The chain uses TRBV9 and TRBJ2-3; TRBD2 matches 9 bases. This CDR3 comprises 15 residues. From germline, CDR1 is SGDLS and CDR2 YYNGEE. V gave up 2 bases and J gave up 6 bases; unmatched junction bases: 7. CDR3 coding DNA: TGTGCCAGCAGCGTTAGCGGGAGTAGGTTTGATACGCAGTATTTT. Encoded protein: CASSVSGSRFDTQYF.

The chain combines TRBV5-1 with TRBJ1-4; D remains ambiguous. Per germline, CDR1 SGHRS and CDR2 YFSETQ. Trimming left V 0 bases short and J 8 bases short, with 14 bases between. This CDR3 is 15 amino acids long. CDR3: CASSLGGERGEKLFF. In DNA, the CDR3 is TGCGCCAGCAGCTTGGGTGGGGAGCGGGGAGAAAAACTGTTTTTT.

This sequence joins TRBV18 and TRBJ2-5; TRBD2 matches 7 bases. Looked up from germline, CDR1 is KGHSH and CDR2 is LQKENI. The CDR3 totals 19 residues. The J segment lost 5 bases and the V segment lost 3 bases, leaving 21 bases of the junction unmatched. CDR3 coding DNA: TGTGCCAGCTCACCGCTTCCATCGGGGGGACTAAATCCCGCGGAGACCCAGTACTTC. Translating gives CASSPLPSGGLNPAETQYF.

V and J are TRBV6-6 and TRBJ1-3, with D perhaps TRBD1 (5 bases). CDR3 length equals 16 residues. Trimming stripped 0 bases from V and 0 bases from J, with 9 bases between. Germline V lookup: CDR1 MNHNY, CDR2 SVGAGI (reference sequence). This chain's CDR3 is CASSYSGRDSGNTIYF. Written as DNA, the CDR3 is TGTGCCAGCAGTTACTCGGGCAGGGACTCTGGAAACACCATATATTTT.

The chain has TRBV27 and TRBJ2-7, with 7 bases fitting TRBD1. The CDR3 consists of 15 residues. CDR1 is MNHEY, CDR2 SMNVEV, per germline (reference sequence). V was clipped by 2 bases and J by 2 bases; unmatched bases: 6. In nucleotides, the CDR3 is TGTGCCAGCAGTTTACGGACAGGTTCCACCTACGAGCAGTACTTC. This sequence encodes CASSLRTGSTYEQYF.

Concerning this clone itself: The sample has other DNA sequences that encode this CDR3 too. This chain connects TRBV6-4 to TRBJ2-3, with 7 nucleotides matching TRBD1. The CDR3 consists of 14 residues. V dropped 5 bases and J dropped 1; count of bases not matched to a gene: 3. Looked up from germline, CDR1 is MRHNA and CDR2 is SNTAGT. CDR3: CASSTGTGTDTQYF. CDR3 coding DNA: TGTGCCAGCAGTACCGGGACAGGCACAGATACGCAGTATTTT.

There are a few counts of this clone. The rearrangement joins TRBV6-2 or TRBV6-3 to TRBJ1-4; 9 bases agree with TRBD1. The CDR3 is 15 residues long. Trimming at V came to 5 bases and at J to 4 bases, leaving 5 bases not matched to a gene. Germline V CDR1 and CDR2: MNHEY, SVGEGT. CDR3: CASSAQDRGNEKLFF. The CDR3 region has the DNA TGTGCCAGCAGTGCCCAGGACAGGGGTAATGAAAAACTGTTTTTT.

This clone has only a few counts. This chain joins TRBV2 and TRBJ1-1; the D is unclear. This CDR3 comprises 15 residues. In germline, CDR1 is SNHLY, CDR2 FYNNEI. V gave up 0 bases and J gave up 4 bases, with 12 bases separating them. The CDR3 reads CASSEALGRSTEAFF. In nucleotides, the CDR3 is TGTGCCAGCAGTGAAGCACTAGGGAGAAGCACTGAAGCTTTCTTT. The full variable domain, its missing parts supplied by reference TRBV2 and TRBJ1-1, is EPEVTQTPSHQVTQMGQEVILRCVPISNHLYFYWYRQILGQKVEFLVSFYNNEISEKSEIFDDQFSVERPDGSNFTLKIRSTKLEDSAMYFCASSEALGRSTEAFFGQGTRLTVV.

The genes are TRBV5-1 and TRBJ1-3; no firm D call. V was shortened by 1 base and J by 2 bases, with 7 bases between the two germline ends. This CDR3 has 14 residues. Germline CDR1 is SGHRS and CDR2 is YFSETQ. This chain's CDR3 is CASSLTEPGNTIYF. Written as DNA, the CDR3 is TGCGCCAGCAGCTTGACGGAGCCTGGAAACACCATATATTTT.

This chain links TRBV5-4 with TRBJ1-1; 11 nucleotides match TRBD1. CDR1 and CDR2 from the germline V gene are SGHNT and YYREEE (reference sequence). This CDR3 is built from 16 residues. The junction had 5 bases not matched to a gene; V was cut back by 3 bases and J by 1 base. CDR3: CASSWVGTGGNTEAFF. DNA of the CDR3: TGTGCCAGCAGCTGGGTCGGGACAGGGGGGAACACTGAAGCTTTCTTT.

CDR3 protein: CASSSDRGEQYF. CDR3 in DNA: TGTGCCAGCTCATCGGACAGGGGCGAACAGTACTTC. The gene calls are TRBV18 and TRBJ2-7, with TRBD1 matching 9 bases. V shed 5 bases and J 10 bases; nucleotides not matched to a gene: 6. CDR3 length: 12 amino acids. Germline V gene sequence: CDR1 KGHSH, CDR2 LQKENI.

This clone was seen just once. The chain uses TRBV4-3 and TRBJ2-3; D uncertain. CDR1 LGHNA and CDR2 YSLEER come from the germline V gene. The CDR3 runs to 14 residues. V shed 0 bases and J shed 6 bases, with 10 bases lying between them. CDR3 nucleotides: TGCGCCAGCAGCCAAGACCCTAGTACGGATACGCAGTATTTT. This encodes CASSQDPSTDTQYF.

V is TRBV24-1 and J is TRBJ1-5, with D perhaps matching TRBD1 (5 bases). With 4 bases removed from V and 3 bases from J, the gap between germline ends came to 9 bases. The CDR3 sequence is 14 residues long. The germline V gene has CDR1 KGHDR and CDR2 SFDVKD. In nucleotides, the CDR3 is TGTGCCACCAGTGACCCGACAGTCAATCAGCCCCAGCATTTT. Translated: CATSDPTVNQPQHF.